The 17 T cell receptor beta chains in this list originate from one sample, sequenced in a study of cytomegalovirus exposure and HLA in healthy donors (dated by TCRdb to 2016 to 2017). Library prep was done by the immunoSEQ multiplex PCR assay. The multiplex PCR relied on a mix of 60 forward primers for TCR Vbeta segments and 13 reverse primers for TCR Jbeta segments. Held by TCRdb, this immuneACCESS table contains in-frame sequences only and omits some clones. Under half of the omission traces to an unresolved V gene where checked; the cause of the rest is unknown. Recorded for this sample are some 120,000 clones; around 77% of them occurred a single time. The top ten clones comprise around 9.9% of the sample. The sequenced sample was PBMCs. Every receptor here comes from a man aged 35-49 years in good health and CMV-seropositive.

V and J are TRBV27 and TRBJ1-1; 7 nucleotides match TRBD1. J lost 2 bases, V lost 5 bases, and 2 bases had no gene match. Per the germline V gene, CDR1 is MNHEY and CDR2 is SMNVEV (reference sequence). The CDR3 is made up of 13 amino acids. This chain's CDR3 is CASSIGGNTEAFF. The CDR3, as DNA: TGTGCCAGCAGTATAGGGGGCAACACTGAAGCTTTCTTT.

The rearrangement uses TRBV14 and TRBJ1-4; 8 bases are shared with TRBD1. Germline CDR1 reads SGHDN; CDR2 reads FVKESK. This CDR3 has 15 residues. V dropped 4 bases and J dropped 4; count of bases not matched to a gene: 5. The CDR3 is CASSRSQGGNEKLFF. CDR3 bases: TGTGCCAGCAGCCGGTCACAGGGGGGTAATGAAAAACTGTTTTTT.

The rearrangement links TRBV5-4 to TRBJ2-5; the D gene is possibly TRBD1 (5 bases). V was pared by 4 bases and J by 2 bases, with 12 bases between. CDR1 and CDR2 from the germline V gene are SGHNT and YYREEE (reference sequence). The CDR3 length is 14 residues. The CDR3 loop is CASSAGLVQETQYF. In DNA form, the CDR3 reads TGTGCCAGCAGCGCAGGGCTCGTTCAAGAGACCCAGTACTTC.

The chain joins TRBV10-3 to TRBJ1-4; no clear D gene. The CDR3 consists of 15 residues. The V end was cut by 3 bases, the J end by 0 bases, with 8 bases between. Germline assignment: CDR1 ENHRY and CDR2 SYGVKD. The CDR3 region is CAISDDGATNEKLFF. For the CDR3, the DNA is TGTGCCATCAGTGACGACGGAGCAACTAATGAAAAACTGTTTTTT.

The V call is TRBV5-4, the J call TRBJ2-1, with 10 bases that match TRBD2. Germline V gene lookup returns CDR1 SGHNT and CDR2 YYREEE (reference sequence). The V and J ends lost 5 bases and 3 bases, in that order; junction bases with no gene match: 5. The CDR3 spans 15 residues. The CDR3 here is CASSFSGGSYNEQFF. DNA for the CDR3: TGTGCCAGCAGTTTTAGCGGGGGGAGCTACAATGAGCAGTTCTTC.

This rearrangement joins TRBV2 to TRBJ2-3, with D possibly matching TRBD2 (6 bases). Germline assignment: CDR1 SNHLY and CDR2 FYNNEI. V gave up 9 bases and J gave up 2 bases, with 12 bases separating them. This CDR3 has 13 residues. CDR3 residues: CARGTPDTDTQYF. The CDR3, as DNA: TGTGCCAGGGGGACTCCCGACACAGATACGCAGTATTTT.

The V gene is TRBV6-5, the J gene TRBJ2-5; 7 bases are a match to TRBD1. CDR1 is MNHEY and CDR2 is SVGAGI in the germline V gene. The junction had 3 bases not matched to a gene; V was cut back by 7 bases and J by 4 bases. The CDR3 runs to 12 residues. As DNA, the CDR3 is TGTGCCAGCACCTGGACAGGAGAGACCCAGTACTTC. Its translation: CASTWTGETQYF.

The gene calls are TRBV4-1 and TRBJ1-5; weak D call: TRBD1 (5 bases). V was shortened by 1 base and J by 4 bases, with 8 bases between the two germline ends. The CDR3 runs to 14 residues. The germline CDR1 and CDR2 sequences are MGHRA and YSYEKL. The CDR3 nucleotides are TGCGCCAGCAGCCAAGCAGGGTATAATCAGCCCCAGCATTTT. Translating it yields CASSQAGYNQPQHF.

This clone has only one observation. V and J are TRBV7-8 and TRBJ1-1; no firm D call. V lost 2 bases and J 6 bases, leaving 10 bases between the germline ends. Germline CDR1 SGHVS, CDR2 FQNEAQ. The CDR3 contains 13 residues. The CDR3 DNA reads TGTGCCAGCAGCTTACTCCTATTGGCTGAAGCTTTCTTT. Translation: CASSLLLLAEAFF.

CDR3 nucleotide sequence: TGTGCCAGCAGCTTGCCCAGGGTTCCTGAAGCTTTCTTT. Amino acid sequence: CASSLPRVPEAFF. This chain connects TRBV7-2 to TRBJ1-1; weak D call: TRBD1 (5 bases). This CDR3 spans 13 amino acids. V was shortened by 3 bases and J by 6 bases, with 11 bases between the two germline ends. Germline CDR1 SGHTA, CDR2 FQGNSA.

The chain couples TRBV6-6 to TRBJ2-7; 10 bases are shared with TRBD1. This CDR3 is 16 amino acids long. Germline assignment: CDR1 MNHNY and CDR2 SVGAGI (reference sequence). J gave up 2 bases and V 6 bases, and 10 bases lay outside the gene matches. The CDR3 region has the DNA TGTGCCAGCAGCTCACTCCGGGGACAGGGGCCCTACGAGCAGTACTTC. Translated: CASSSLRGQGPYEQYF.

Of note for this clone: A junction end diverges from the germline sequence, so it may reflect a read error. The J gene is TRBJ2-3, the V gene TRBV7-9; D perhaps matches TRBD1 (7 bases). Germline values: CDR1 SEHNR, CDR2 FQNEAQ (reference sequence). CDR3 length equals 13 residues. Here the CDR3 reads CSSSLNSRGAQYF. CDR3 in DNA: TGTTCCAGCAGCTTAAATTCCAGGGGGGCGCAGTATTTT.

The chain joins TRBV4-1 to TRBJ2-5; tentative D call: TRBD1 (8 bases). The closer fit of TRBJ2-7 to the DNA end suggests the J call may be wrong. The CDR3 loop spans 15 amino acids. CDR1 is MGHRA, CDR2 YSYEKL, per germline. CDR3 bases: TGCGCCAGCAGCCGCGGACAGGGAGGGGGCTACGAGCAGTACTTC. Protein: CASSRGQGGGYEQYF.

The chain joins TRBV5-6 to TRBJ2-5; TRBD2 matches at 7 bases. Germline-derived CDR1 and CDR2 are SGHDT and YYEEEE. J was trimmed by 5 bases and V by 1 base; bases with no gene match: 5. The CDR3 length is 14 residues. The DNA for the CDR3 is TGTGCCAGCAGCTTGTGGTGGGGGGGGGAGACCCAGTACTTC. Protein sequence: CASSLWWGGETQYF. Complete variable domain (other parts from reference TRBV5-6 and TRBJ2-5): DAGVTQSPTHLIKTRGQQVTLRCSPKSGHDTVSWYQQALGQGPQFIFQYYEEEERQRGNFPDRFSGHQFPNYSSELNVNALLLGDSALYLCASSLWWGGETQYFGPGTRLLVL.

This clone was seen many times. Its ends do not fully match the called genes, so a read error is possible. At the DNA level, this CDR3 is encoded by other sequences in the same sample as well. The DNA for the CDR3 is TGCGCCAGCAGCCAAGAAGGCGGGGACAGGGCCTACGAGCAGTACTTC. Encoded protein: CASSQEGGDRAYEQYF. V and J are TRBV7-2 and TRBJ2-7; 9 nucleotides match TRBD1. There are 16 residues in the CDR3. Germline V CDR1 and CDR2: SGHTA, FQGNSA.

The J gene is TRBJ1-6, the V gene TRBV19; 10 nucleotides match TRBD1. CDR3 length: 15 residues. Germline V gene data show CDR1 as LNHDA and CDR2 as SQIVND (reference sequence). After removal of 1 base from V and 7 bases from J, the junction contained 1 base not matched to a gene. The CDR3, as DNA: TGTGCCAGTAGTATAGGGGGACAGGGGAATTCACCCCTCCACTTT. It specifies CASSIGGQGNSPLHF.

The chain carries TRBV2 and TRBJ1-5, with D possibly matching TRBD1 (5 bases). Germline V gene data show CDR1 as SNHLY and CDR2 as FYNNEI. CDR3 size: 17 residues. Trimming removed 6 bases at V and 2 bases at J, with 20 bases between. The CDR3: CASSAPGGVGGNQPQHF. The CDR3 DNA reads as TGTGCCAGCAGCGCTCCCGGCGGGGTGGGGGGCAATCAGCCCCAGCATTTT.